Below, one T cell receptor beta chain is given with its context. What it binds is not known. The data derive from a study of shared clonotypes between healthy human individuals. CD4+ cell separation produced CD45RA+ naive and CD45RA-negative memory subsets. Regarding the study as a whole: It was the few donors that limited the genetic and exposure-history diversity represented. At large depth, rarefaction still showed sorted-subset sequencing to be incomplete.

For each subset, genomic DNA was distributed in equal portions over several immunoSEQ plates. Profiled with immunoSEQ multiplex PCR; TCRdb holds only in-frame clones, not every one. The sample has 980,000 or so clones, around three quarters seen once; the top ten hold over 1.3%. This sequence was found in a young man in good health. Sample: memory CD4+ T cells sorted from blood. Regarding subset: CD45RA-negative fraction.

CDR3 nucleotide sequence: TGTGCCAGCAGCTCGGGACAGCCATATGGCTACACCTTC. Its translation: CASSSGQPYGYTF. This chain uses TRBV9 with TRBJ1-2, with 7 bases aligning to TRBD1. The CDR3 contains 13 residues. After removal of 4 bases from V and 5 bases from J, the junction contained 5 bases not matched to a gene. Germline CDR1 reads SGDLS; CDR2 reads YYNGEE.